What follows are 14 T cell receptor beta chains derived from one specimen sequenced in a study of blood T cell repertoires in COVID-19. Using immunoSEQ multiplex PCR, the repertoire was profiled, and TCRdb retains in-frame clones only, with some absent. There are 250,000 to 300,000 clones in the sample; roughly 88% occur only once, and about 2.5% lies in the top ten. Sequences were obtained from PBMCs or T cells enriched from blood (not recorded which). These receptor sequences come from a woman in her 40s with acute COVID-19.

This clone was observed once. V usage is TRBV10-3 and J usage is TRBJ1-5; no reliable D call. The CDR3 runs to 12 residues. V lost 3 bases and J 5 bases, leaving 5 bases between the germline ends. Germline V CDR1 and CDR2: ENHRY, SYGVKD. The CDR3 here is CAISDLYQPQHF. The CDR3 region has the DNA TGTGCCATCAGTGACCTTTATCAGCCCCAGCATTTT.

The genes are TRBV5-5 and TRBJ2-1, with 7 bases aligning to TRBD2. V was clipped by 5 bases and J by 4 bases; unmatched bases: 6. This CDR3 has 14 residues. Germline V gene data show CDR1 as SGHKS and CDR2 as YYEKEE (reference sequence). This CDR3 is CASRPRAGYNEQFF. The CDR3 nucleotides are TGTGCCAGCAGGCCGAGAGCGGGGTACAATGAGCAGTTCTTC. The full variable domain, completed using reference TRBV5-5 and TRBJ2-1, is DAGVTQSPTHLIKTRGQQVTLRCSPISGHKSVSWYQQVLGQGPQFIFQYYEKEERGRGNFPDRFSARQFPNYSSELNVNALLLGDSALYLCASRPRAGYNEQFFGPGTRLTVL.

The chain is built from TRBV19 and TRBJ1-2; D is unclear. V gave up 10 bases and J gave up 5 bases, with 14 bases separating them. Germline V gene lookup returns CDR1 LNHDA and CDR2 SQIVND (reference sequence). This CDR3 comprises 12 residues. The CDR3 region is CATGLGGYGYTF. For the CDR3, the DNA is TGTGCCACTGGACTGGGAGGGTATGGCTACACCTTC.

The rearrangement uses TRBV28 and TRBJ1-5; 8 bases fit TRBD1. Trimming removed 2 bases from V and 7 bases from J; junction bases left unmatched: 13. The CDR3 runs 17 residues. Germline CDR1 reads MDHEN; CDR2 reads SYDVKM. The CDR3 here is CASSLPFGQGGGQPQHF. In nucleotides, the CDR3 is TGTGCCAGCAGTTTACCCTTCGGACAGGGCGGGGGACAGCCCCAGCATTTT.

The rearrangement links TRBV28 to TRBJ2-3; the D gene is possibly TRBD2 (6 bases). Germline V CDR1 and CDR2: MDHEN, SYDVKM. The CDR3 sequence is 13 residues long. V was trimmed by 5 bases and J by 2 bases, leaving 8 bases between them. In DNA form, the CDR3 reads TGTGCCAGCAGTGCGGGGCTCACAGATACGCAGTATTTT. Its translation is CASSAGLTDTQYF.

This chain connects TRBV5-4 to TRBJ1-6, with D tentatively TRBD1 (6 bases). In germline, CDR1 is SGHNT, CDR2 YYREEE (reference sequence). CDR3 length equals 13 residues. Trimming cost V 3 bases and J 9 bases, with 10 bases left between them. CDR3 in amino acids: CASSSGTLSPLHF. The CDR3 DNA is TGTGCCAGCAGCTCCGGGACACTTTCACCCCTCCACTTT.

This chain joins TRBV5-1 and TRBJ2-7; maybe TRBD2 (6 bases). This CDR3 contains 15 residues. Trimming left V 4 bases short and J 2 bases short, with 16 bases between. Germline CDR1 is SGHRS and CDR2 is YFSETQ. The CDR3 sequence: CASSNKGRQTYEQYF. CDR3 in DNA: TGCGCCAGCAGCAACAAGGGGAGGCAGACCTACGAGCAGTACTTC.

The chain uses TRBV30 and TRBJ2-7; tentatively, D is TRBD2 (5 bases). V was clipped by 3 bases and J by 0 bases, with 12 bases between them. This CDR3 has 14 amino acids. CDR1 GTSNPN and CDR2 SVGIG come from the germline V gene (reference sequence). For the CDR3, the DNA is TGTGCCTGGAGCCCCGAGGGTTACTCCTACGAGCAGTACTTC. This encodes CAWSPEGYSYEQYF.

The CDR3 sequence: CASSQRLAQNTGELFF. CDR3 nucleotides: TGTGCCAGCTCACAACGACTAGCTCAGAACACCGGGGAGCTGTTTTTT. This rearrangement joins TRBV18 to TRBJ2-2, with TRBD2 matching over 7 bases. Germline lookup yields CDR1 KGHSH and CDR2 LQKENI. Trimming took 4 bases from V and 1 from J; bases not matched to a gene: 6. This CDR3 contains 16 residues.

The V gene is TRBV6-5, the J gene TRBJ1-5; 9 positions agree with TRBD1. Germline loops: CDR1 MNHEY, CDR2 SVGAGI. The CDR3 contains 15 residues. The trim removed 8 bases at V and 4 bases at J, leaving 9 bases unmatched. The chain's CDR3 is CASFDRGEGNQPQHF. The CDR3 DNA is TGTGCCAGCTTCGACAGGGGGGAGGGAAATCAGCCCCAGCATTTT.

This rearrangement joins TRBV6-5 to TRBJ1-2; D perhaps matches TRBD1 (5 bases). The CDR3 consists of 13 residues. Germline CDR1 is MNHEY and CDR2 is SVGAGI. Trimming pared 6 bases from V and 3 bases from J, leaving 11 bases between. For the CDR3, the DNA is TGTGCCAGCAGCTCCTCAGGGTACTATGGCTACACCTTC. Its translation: CASSSSGYYGYTF.

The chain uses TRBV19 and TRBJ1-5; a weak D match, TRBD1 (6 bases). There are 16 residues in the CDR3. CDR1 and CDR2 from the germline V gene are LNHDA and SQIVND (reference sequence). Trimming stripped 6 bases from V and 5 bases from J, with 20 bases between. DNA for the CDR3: TGTGCCAGTAGGGGTGGGGGCCCCGCGTCAGATCAGCCCCAGCATTTT. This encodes CASRGGGPASDQPQHF.

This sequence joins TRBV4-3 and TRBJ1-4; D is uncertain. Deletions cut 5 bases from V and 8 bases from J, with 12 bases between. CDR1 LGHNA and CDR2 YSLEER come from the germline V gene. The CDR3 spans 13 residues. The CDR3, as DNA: TGCGCCAGCAGCGAACCCGGGGTAGAAAAACTGTTTTTT. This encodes CASSEPGVEKLFF.

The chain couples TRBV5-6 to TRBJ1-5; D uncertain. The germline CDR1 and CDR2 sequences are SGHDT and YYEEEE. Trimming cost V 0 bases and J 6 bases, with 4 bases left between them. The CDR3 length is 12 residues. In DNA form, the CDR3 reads TGTGCCAGCAGCTTGGCCGGTCAGCCCCAGCATTTT. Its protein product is CASSLAGQPQHF.